This T cell receptor beta chain stems from a study of regulatory T cells in long-lasting Graves disease. Background on the study: The antithyroid drugs taken by newly diagnosed Graves' patients had been used for under 3 months.

Time point specified: newly diagnosed GD, antithyroid drugs for less than 3 months. RNA isolated from PBMCs was used to make the TCR library. Findings of the study overall: Clonotypes that were public and shared totalled fewer than 3,500 in persistent patients versus 966 in new patients. TCR diversity in persistent Graves' patients was below that of newly diagnosed ones.

There are a few counts of this clonotype. Its antigen is unidentified. In building TCR beta libraries, iRepertoire HTBI primers were used together with Arm-PCR of CDR3 regions. TCRdb itself ran the multiplex PCR reads through MiXCR, one entry per CDR3 protein. There are 530,000 or so distinct CDR3 sequences in the sample; roughly 14% occur only once, and roughly 9.7% lies in the top ten. This same sample was also taken into another study, of T cells in Graves' hyperthyroidism and ophthalmopathy. From that second work: Researchers found most expanded thyroid clonotypes above 0.001 in blood as well.

This sample comprised peripheral blood mononuclear cells (PBMCs), obtained at new diagnosis, from a patient treated with antithyroid drugs. The source is a man aged 25-45 years with Graves disease.

DNA for the CDR3: TGCAGTGCACGGATGGGACAGGGGGGCTACACCTTC. As protein: CSARMGQGGYTF. The rearrangement links TRBV20-1 to TRBJ1-2, with 10 bases matching TRBD1. V lost 6 bases and J lost 8; bases outside the gene matches: 6. This CDR3 has 12 residues. Germline CDR1 DFQATT, CDR2 SNEGSKA (reference sequence).